The TCR beta chain described here comes from a study of T-cell memory formation after mild COVID-19. Study-wide background: Largely, TCR clusters stayed within a single donor.

This CDR3 is 14 amino acids long. Trimming removed 2 bases at V and 3 bases at J, with 8 bases between. Germline values: CDR1 LGHNA, CDR2 YSLEER. Study results and caveats: Pre-infection memory carried some responding clones, suggesting that cross-reactive memory joined. Clones contracting over day 15 to 85 were CD4/CD8 balanced, with later expanders leaning CD4+.

This clonotype was observed a handful of times. What it binds is not known. TCRdb independently ran MiXCR on the 5' RACE reads; one entry per CDR3 protein. The repertoire consists of some 350,000 distinct CDR3 sequences, with 15% occurring once and the leading ten covering approximately 20%. The sequencing sample was made of PBMCs or a T cell subset sorted from them (not recorded which). The receptor's source is a young man who had mild COVID-19 (a few samples of this study predate the infection). Cell type and time point are not known. V is TRBV4-3 and J is TRBJ1-3; D call uncertain. This CDR3 reads CASSQSFVGNTIYF. CDR3 in DNA: TGCGCCAGCAGCCAATCTTTTGTTGGAAACACCATATATTTT.